A selection of T cell receptor beta chains follows, all from one sample in a study of blood T cells in healthy people across ages. MiXCR, applied by TCRdb to the 5' RACE reads, yields one record per CDR3 protein. The sample lists 650,000 to 700,000 distinct CDR3 sequences, under 65% occurring once. The source material was blood. The receptors were gathered from a woman of 80 years or more in good health. Both conserved end residues are part of each CDR3. Each record gives: J gene, CDR3 length, V gene, D gene, clone size, CDR3 protein, CDR3 DNA. The D gene is left open where the match is weak. Size is omitted from some rows. Given values are once, few, many or a class for expanded clones.

>TRBJ2-7|11|TRBV20-1|NA|NA
CSAPGTYEQYF
TGCAGTGCTCCTGGGACCTACGAGCAGTACTTC
>TRBJ1-6|15|TRBV18|TRBD1|NA
CASSPPRSGGSPLHF
TGTGCCAGCTCACCACCGCGGTCAGGGGGTTCACCCCTCCACTTT
>TRBJ2-1|14|TRBV2|TRBD2|many
CASSPAGGIGEQFF
TGTGCCAGCTCCCCCGCGGGGGGGATAGGTGAGCAGTTCTTC
>TRBJ2-3|13|TRBV2|TRBD1|NA
CASATGTGDTQYF
TGTGCCAGCGCGACCGGGACAGGCGATACGCAGTATTTT
>TRBJ2-1|19|TRBV6-2/TRBV6-3|NA|NA
CASSYSGAPTGGSYNEQFF
TGTGCCAGCAGTTACTCTGGAGCTCCCACTGGGGGGTCCTACAATGAGCAGTTCTTC
>TRBJ2-3|14|TRBV28|NA|NA
CANSVRQDTDTQYF
TGTGCCAACAGTGTTAGACAGGACACAGATACGCAGTATTTT
>TRBJ1-2|15|TRBV25-1|NA|NA
CASSHDPGRLYGYTF
TGTGCCAGCAGTCATGATCCGGGACGCCTATATGGCTACACCTTC
>TRBJ1-5|15|TRBV5-1|NA|NA
CASSPLDSLNQPQHF
TGCGCCAGCAGCCCATTGGACAGCCTCAATCAGCCCCAGCATTTT
>TRBJ2-3|19|TRBV4-3|TRBD2|NA
CASSQGWTSGRGDTDTQYF
TGCGCCAGCAGCCAAGGCTGGACTAGCGGGAGGGGAGACACAGATACGCAGTATTTT
>TRBJ2-5|13|TRBV29-1|NA|many
CSVVRQNQETQYF
TGCAGCGTTGTCCGCCAGAACCAAGAGACCCAGTACTTC
>TRBJ2-2|15|TRBV5-1|NA|NA
CASSFEGVPTGELFF
TGCGCCAGCAGCTTTGAGGGAGTTCCAACCGGGGAGCTGTTTTTT
>TRBJ1-4|16|TRBV5-4|TRBD1|NA
CASSRDSPETNEKLFF
TGTGCCAGCAGCCGGGACAGCCCTGAAACTAATGAAAAACTGTTTTTT
>TRBJ2-1|17|TRBV5-5|NA|NA
CASSLPPLGRGYNEQFF
TGTGCCAGCAGCTTGCCCCCTTTGGGGCGGGGTTACAATGAGCAGTTCTTC
>TRBJ2-2|16|TRBV2|NA|NA
CASREQEVLGTGELFF
TGTGCCAGCAGGGAACAGGAAGTGTTAGGGACCGGGGAGCTGTTTTTT
>TRBJ2-7|14|TRBV27|NA|many
CASSLWAAPYEQYF
TGTGCCAGCAGTTTGTGGGCAGCCCCCTACGAGCAGTACTTC
>TRBJ2-1|11|TRBV20-1|NA|NA
CSADTYNEQFF
TGCAGTGCCGACACGTACAATGAGCAGTTCTTC
>TRBJ1-1|14|TRBV20-1|TRBD1|NA
CSARTGMGNTEAFF
TGCAGTGCTAGGACAGGGATGGGGAACACTGAAGCTTTCTTT
>TRBJ1-4|15|TRBV5-1|TRBD1|few
CASSLAPGTGEKLFF
TGCGCCAGCAGCTTGGCCCCCGGGACAGGCGAAAAACTGTTTTTT
>TRBJ1-5|16|TRBV7-2|NA|NA
CASSPREPGYNQPQHF
TGTGCCAGCAGCCCGCGTGAACCGGGATACAATCAGCCCCAGCATTTT
>TRBJ1-2|13|TRBV25-1|NA|many
CASSELGNYGYTF
TGTGCCAGCAGTGAATTAGGGAACTATGGCTACACCTTC
>TRBJ1-5|13|TRBV12-3/TRBV12-4|NA|NA
CASSPREVGPQHF
TGTGCCAGCAGCCCAAGGGAGGTGGGGCCCCAGCATTTT
>TRBJ2-1|14|TRBV10-3|TRBD2|NA
CATKPGLVQSEQFF
TGTGCCACCAAACCGGGACTAGTGCAAAGTGAGCAGTTCTTC
>TRBJ2-1|14|TRBV5-1|NA|many
CASSLEWAHDEQFF
TGCGCCAGCAGCCTTGAGTGGGCGCATGATGAGCAGTTCTTC
>TRBJ2-3|14|TRBV20-1|TRBD2|NA
CSAISGAGIDTQYF
TGCAGTGCCATAAGTGGAGCGGGGATAGATACGCAGTATTTT
>TRBJ1-1|13|TRBV15|NA|few
CATSTFPQTEAFF
TGTGCCACCAGCACATTCCCCCAGACTGAAGCTTTCTTT
>TRBJ2-7|15|TRBV11-3|NA|NA
CASSGTGTVPYEQYF
TGTGCCAGCAGCGGAACCGGGACGGTGCCCTACGAGCAGTACTTC
>TRBJ1-6|15|TRBV7-9|NA|NA
CASSPTDRQNSPLHF
TGTGCCAGCAGCCCCACTGACAGGCAGAATTCACCCCTCCACTTT
>TRBJ2-2|15|TRBV28|NA|NA
CASRGYREGTGELFF
TGTGCCAGCAGGGGGTACAGGGAAGGCACCGGGGAGCTGTTTTTT
>TRBJ2-7|15|TRBV12-3/TRBV12-4|NA|NA
CASSQSRPGQVTQYF
TGTGCCAGCAGTCAATCGCGGCCGGGACAAGTCACCCAGTACTTC
>TRBJ2-2|14|TRBV7-2|TRBD2|few
CASSPRTSGGELFF
TGTGCCAGCAGCCCCCGGACTAGTGGCGGGGAGCTGTTTTTT
>TRBJ2-7|11|TRBV20-1|NA|NA
CSATDNYEQYF
TGCAGTGCGACCGACAACTACGAGCAGTACTTC
>TRBJ2-3|12|TRBV20-1|NA|many
CSARDLADTQYF
TGCAGTGCTAGAGATCTGGCAGATACGCAGTATTTT
>TRBJ2-1|14|TRBV30|NA|NA
CAWSREGVNNEQFF
TGTGCCTGGAGCCGAGAGGGGGTGAACAATGAGCAGTTCTTC
>TRBJ2-5|13|TRBV29-1|NA|NA
CSVEIPSAETQYF
TGCAGCGTTGAAATTCCTAGCGCTGAGACCCAGTACTTC
>TRBJ2-1|13|TRBV5-1|NA|NA
CASVLASYNEQFF
TGCGCCAGCGTCTTGGCCAGTTACAATGAGCAGTTCTTC
>TRBJ2-6|15|TRBV28|NA|once
CASSYFSSGANVLTF
TGTGCCAGCAGTTACTTCTCGTCTGGGGCCAACGTCCTGACTTTC
>TRBJ2-3|17|TRBV20-1|NA|many
CSAREGSKTPGTDTQYF
TGCAGTGCTAGAGAGGGCAGTAAGACCCCGGGCACAGATACGCAGTATTTT
>TRBJ2-6|16|TRBV4-3|NA|NA
CASSQESGGGANVLTF
TGCGCCAGCAGCCAAGAATCCGGGGGTGGGGCCAACGTCCTGACTTTC
>TRBJ2-5|17|TRBV6-1|TRBD2|NA
CASRRPGLGSQGETQYF
TGTGCCAGCAGGCGCCCGGGACTAGGGTCTCAAGGAGAGACCCAGTACTTC
>TRBJ2-3|14|TRBV7-2|NA|NA
CASSLGQITGTQYF
TGTGCCAGCAGCTTAGGGCAGATCACAGGTACGCAGTATTTT
>TRBJ1-5|14|TRBV5-1|NA|NA
CASSLTGADQPQHF
TGCGCCAGCAGCTTGACAGGAGCCGATCAGCCCCAGCATTTT
>TRBJ2-7|14|TRBV7-6|TRBD2|many
CASSFGLAGDEQYF
TGTGCCAGCAGCTTTGGACTAGCGGGAGACGAGCAGTACTTC
>TRBJ2-6|17|TRBV4-2|NA|NA
CASSQDGTISGANVLTF
TGTGCCAGCAGCCAAGATGGGACAATCTCGGGGGCCAACGTCCTGACTTTC
>TRBJ1-1|15|TRBV7-9|NA|few
CASSLERVGGTEAFF
TGTGCCAGCAGCTTAGAGAGGGTCGGGGGAACTGAAGCTTTCTTT
>TRBJ2-5|16|TRBV9|TRBD2|many
CASSVLTSGRRETQYF
TGTGCCAGCAGCGTGTTGACTAGCGGGAGACGAGAGACCCAGTACTTC
>TRBJ2-7|19|TRBV6-2/TRBV6-3|TRBD2|many
CASSYSIPPVAGETYEQYF
TGTGCCAGCAGTTACTCGATTCCCCCCGTAGCGGGAGAAACCTACGAGCAGTACTTC
>TRBJ2-3|14|TRBV9|NA|many
CASSVSSVRDTQYF
TGTGCCAGCAGCGTCTCTAGCGTGAGGGATACGCAGTATTTT